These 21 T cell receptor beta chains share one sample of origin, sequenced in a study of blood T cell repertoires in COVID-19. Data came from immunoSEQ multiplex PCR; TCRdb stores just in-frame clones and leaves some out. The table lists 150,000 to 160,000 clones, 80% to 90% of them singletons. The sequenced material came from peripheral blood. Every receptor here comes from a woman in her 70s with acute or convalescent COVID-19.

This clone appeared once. CDR3 loop: CATSDPPRGGVTDTQYF. CDR3 bases: TGTGCCACCAGTGACCCCCCGCGGGGGGGCGTCACAGATACGCAGTATTTT. The chain employs TRBV24-1 and TRBJ2-3; 9 bases are a match to TRBD2. There are 17 residues in the CDR3. Germline trimming cut 4 bases from V and 2 bases from J; bases unmatched to any gene: 9. Germline CDR1 reads KGHDR; CDR2 reads SFDVKD.

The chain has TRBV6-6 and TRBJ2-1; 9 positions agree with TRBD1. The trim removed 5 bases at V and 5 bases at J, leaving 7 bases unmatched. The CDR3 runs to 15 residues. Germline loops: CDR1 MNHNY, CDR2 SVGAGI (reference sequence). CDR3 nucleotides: TGTGCCAGCAGTAAAACCGGGACAGGGAACAATGAGCAGTTCTTC. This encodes CASSKTGTGNNEQFF.

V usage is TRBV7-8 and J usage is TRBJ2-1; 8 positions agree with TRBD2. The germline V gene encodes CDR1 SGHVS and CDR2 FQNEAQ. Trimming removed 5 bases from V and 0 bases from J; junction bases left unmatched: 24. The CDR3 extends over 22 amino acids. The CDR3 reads CASSQMAKQGLVGVGSYNEQFF. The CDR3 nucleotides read TGTGCCAGCAGCCAAATGGCTAAACAGGGACTAGTAGGGGTGGGCTCCTACAATGAGCAGTTCTTC. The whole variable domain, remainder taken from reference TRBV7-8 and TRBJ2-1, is GAGVSQSPRYKVAKRGQDVALRCDPISGHVSLFWYQQALGQGPEFLTYFQNEAQLDKSGLPSDRFFAERPEGSVSTLKIQRTQQEDSAVYLCASSQMAKQGLVGVGSYNEQFFGPGTRLTVL.

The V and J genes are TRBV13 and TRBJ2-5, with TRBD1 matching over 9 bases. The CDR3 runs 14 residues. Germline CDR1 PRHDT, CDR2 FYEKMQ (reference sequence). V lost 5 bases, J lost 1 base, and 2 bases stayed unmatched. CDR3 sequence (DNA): TGTGCCAGCAGCCACAGGGGGCCCCAAGAGACCCAGTACTTC. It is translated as CASSHRGPQETQYF.

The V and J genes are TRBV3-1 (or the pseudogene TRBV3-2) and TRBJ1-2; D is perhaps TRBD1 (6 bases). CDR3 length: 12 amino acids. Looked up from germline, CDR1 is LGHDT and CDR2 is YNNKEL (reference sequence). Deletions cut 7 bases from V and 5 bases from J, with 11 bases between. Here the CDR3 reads CASTGGPYGYTF. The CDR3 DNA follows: TGTGCCAGCACCGGGGGGCCTTATGGCTACACCTTC.

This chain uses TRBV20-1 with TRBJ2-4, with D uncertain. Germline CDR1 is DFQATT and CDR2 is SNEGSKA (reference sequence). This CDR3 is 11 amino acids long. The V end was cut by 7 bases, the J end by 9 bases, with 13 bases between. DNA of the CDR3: TGCAGTGTAAGCCCTTTCGGCATTCAGTACTTC. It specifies CSVSPFGIQYF.

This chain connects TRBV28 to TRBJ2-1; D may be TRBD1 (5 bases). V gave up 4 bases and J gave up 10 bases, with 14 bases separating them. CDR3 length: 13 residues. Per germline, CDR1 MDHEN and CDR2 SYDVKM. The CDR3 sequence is CASSSQGLWEQFF. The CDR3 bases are TGTGCCAGCAGTTCCCAGGGTCTCTGGGAGCAGTTCTTC.

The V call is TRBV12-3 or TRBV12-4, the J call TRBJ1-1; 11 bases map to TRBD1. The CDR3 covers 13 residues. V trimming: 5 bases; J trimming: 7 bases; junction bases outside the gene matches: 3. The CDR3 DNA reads TGTGCCAGCAGTGGGGACAGGGGGGATGAAGCTTTCTTT. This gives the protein CASSGDRGDEAFF.

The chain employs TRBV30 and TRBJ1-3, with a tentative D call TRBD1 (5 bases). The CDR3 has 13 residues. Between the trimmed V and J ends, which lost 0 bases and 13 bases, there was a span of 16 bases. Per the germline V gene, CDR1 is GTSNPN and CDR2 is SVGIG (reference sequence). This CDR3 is CAWSVQGRGLIYF. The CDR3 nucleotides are TGTGCCTGGAGTGTCCAAGGGAGGGGCTTAATATATTTT.

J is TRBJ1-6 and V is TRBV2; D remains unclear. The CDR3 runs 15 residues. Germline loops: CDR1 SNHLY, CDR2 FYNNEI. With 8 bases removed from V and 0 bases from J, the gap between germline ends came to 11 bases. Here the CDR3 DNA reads TGTGCCAGCGTATCCGAGAGCTCCTATAATTCACCCCTCCACTTT. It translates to CASVSESSYNSPLHF.

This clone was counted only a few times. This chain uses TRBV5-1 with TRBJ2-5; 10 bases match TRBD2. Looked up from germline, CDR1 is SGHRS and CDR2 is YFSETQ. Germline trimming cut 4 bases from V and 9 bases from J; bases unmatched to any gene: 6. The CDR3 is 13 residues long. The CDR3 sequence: CASSLRTSGPQYF. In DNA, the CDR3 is TGCGCCAGCAGCCTACGGACTAGCGGTCCCCAGTACTTC.

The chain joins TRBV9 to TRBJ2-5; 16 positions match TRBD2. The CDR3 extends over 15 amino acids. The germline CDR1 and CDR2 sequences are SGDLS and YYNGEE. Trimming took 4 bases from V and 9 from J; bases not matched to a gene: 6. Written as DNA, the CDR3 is TGTGCCAGCAGCACCGGGACTAGCGGGGGGGAGGCCCAGTACTTC. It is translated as CASSTGTSGGEAQYF.

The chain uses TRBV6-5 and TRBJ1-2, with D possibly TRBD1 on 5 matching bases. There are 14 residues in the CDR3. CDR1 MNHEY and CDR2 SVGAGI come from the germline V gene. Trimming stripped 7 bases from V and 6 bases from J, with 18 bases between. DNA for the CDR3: TGTGCCAGCACTTTAGGGGCAGGGTACGATGGCTACACCTTC. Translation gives CASTLGAGYDGYTF.

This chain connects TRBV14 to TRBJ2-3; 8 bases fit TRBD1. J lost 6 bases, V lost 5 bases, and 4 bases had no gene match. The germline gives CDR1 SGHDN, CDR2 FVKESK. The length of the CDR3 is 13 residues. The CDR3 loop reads CASSDRGSDTQYF. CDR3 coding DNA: TGTGCCAGCAGCGACAGGGGTTCGGATACGCAGTATTTT.

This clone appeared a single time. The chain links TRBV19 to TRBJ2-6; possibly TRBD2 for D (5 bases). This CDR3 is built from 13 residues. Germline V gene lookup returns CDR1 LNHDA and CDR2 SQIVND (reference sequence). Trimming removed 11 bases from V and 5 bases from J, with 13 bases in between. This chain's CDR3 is CACTPGWANVLTF. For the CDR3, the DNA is TGTGCCTGTACCCCGGGGTGGGCCAACGTCCTGACTTTC.

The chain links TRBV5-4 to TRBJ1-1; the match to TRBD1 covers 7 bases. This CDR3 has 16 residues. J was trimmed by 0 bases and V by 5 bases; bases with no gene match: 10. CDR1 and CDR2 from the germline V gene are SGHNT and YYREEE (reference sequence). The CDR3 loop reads CASSSEPGQMNTEAFF. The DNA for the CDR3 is TGTGCCAGCAGTTCTGAACCGGGACAGATGAACACTGAAGCTTTCTTT.

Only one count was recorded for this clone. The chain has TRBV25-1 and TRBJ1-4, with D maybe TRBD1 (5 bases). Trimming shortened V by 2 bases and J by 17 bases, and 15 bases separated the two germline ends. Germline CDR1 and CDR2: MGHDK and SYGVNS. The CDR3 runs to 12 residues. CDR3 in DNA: TGTGCCAGCAGTGAAGAGACCCGTGGACATTTTTTT. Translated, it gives CASSEETRGHFF.

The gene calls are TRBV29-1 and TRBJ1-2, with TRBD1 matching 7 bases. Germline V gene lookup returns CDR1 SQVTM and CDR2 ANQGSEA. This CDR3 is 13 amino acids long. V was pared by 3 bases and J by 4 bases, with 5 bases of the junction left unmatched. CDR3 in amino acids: CSVDVRGVYGYTF. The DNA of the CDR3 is TGCAGCGTTGACGTCAGGGGGGTCTATGGCTACACCTTC.

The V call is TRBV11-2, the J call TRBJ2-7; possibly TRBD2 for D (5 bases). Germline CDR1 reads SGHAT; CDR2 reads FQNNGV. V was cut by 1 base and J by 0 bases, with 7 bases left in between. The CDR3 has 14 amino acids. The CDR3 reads CASSLVGSSYEQYF. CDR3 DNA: TGTGCCAGCAGCTTAGTGGGGAGCTCCTACGAGCAGTACTTC.

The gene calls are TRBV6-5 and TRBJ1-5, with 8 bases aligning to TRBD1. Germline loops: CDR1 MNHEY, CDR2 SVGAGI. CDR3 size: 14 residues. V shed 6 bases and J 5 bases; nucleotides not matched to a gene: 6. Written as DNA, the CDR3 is TGTGCCAGCAGCCCGGACAGGGCCCATCAGCCCCAGCATTTT. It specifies CASSPDRAHQPQHF.

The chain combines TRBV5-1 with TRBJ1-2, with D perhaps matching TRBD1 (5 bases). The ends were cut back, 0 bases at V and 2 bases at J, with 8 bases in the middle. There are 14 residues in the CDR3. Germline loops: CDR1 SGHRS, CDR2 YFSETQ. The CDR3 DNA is TGCGCCAGCAGCTTGGGGGCAGGGAACTATGGCTACACCTTC. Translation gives CASSLGAGNYGYTF.